In its sample, the clone carrying this TCR beta chain was seen many times. What it binds is not known. The cDNA was synthesized by means of template-switch 5'RACE, which was carried out with 10-nucleotide random UMIs. Over 180 million TCR-beta sequences from 15-18 subjects came from every sequencing run. TCRdb recomputed calls from the 5' RACE reads with MiXCR, one row per CDR3 protein. Among about 14,000 distinct CDR3 sequences listed, under 15% were seen once. The sample originates from a study of neurological immune-mediated disorders. Points from the study as a whole: Multiple sclerosis, the disease with the least TCR clonal expansion, fell below healthy controls, whereas HTLV-1-associated myelopathy showed the most. None of the CDR3 amino acid sequences found in expanded clones was shared across subjects. This suggests that the TCR-beta repertoires were private in all groups.

Sequencing was done on a sample of CD8+ T cells from blood. The clonotype originates from a female donor with HTLV-1-associated myelopathy (HAM/TSP).

As DNA, the CDR3 is TGTGCCAGCAGCGTAGGGGGAGGGGGCTCCTATAATTCACCCCTCCACTTT. Translating it yields CASSVGGGGSYNSPLHF. The rearrangement links TRBV9 to TRBJ1-6; tentatively, D is TRBD1 (6 bases). Germline loops: CDR1 SGDLS, CDR2 YYNGEE. V was pared by 0 bases and J by 0 bases, with 10 bases between. The CDR3 runs to 17 residues.